This TCR beta chain was captured in a study of blood T cell repertoires in COVID-19 (dated by TCRdb to the early 2020s). For the study in its entirety: Collaborator samples came from the United States, Italy and Spain and covered acute and convalescent phases of COVID-19. The prospective study material was composed of cDNA or gDNA derived from T cells, B-cell-depleted T cells, or PBMCs. The dataset comprised deeply sampled blood TCRbeta repertoires from subjects exposed to, actively infected with, or recovered from COVID-19. The repertoires were released in a freely available public database meant as a resource for research on the immune response to SARS-CoV-2. Samples were obtained from the ongoing ImmuneRACE study (first 160 participants) and from over 1,000 subjects provided by 6 global collaborators. A de-identified subject ID, COVID-19 status, age in years and sex were almost always included in the sample metadata. HLA class I and class II types, where available, came from metadata supplied by the sample provider rather than from assay-based typing.

The immunoSEQ Assay, a bias-controlled multiplex PCR, was used to amplify TCRbeta CDR3 regions from genomic DNA. Regarding the original processing steps: The number of nucleated cells in each sample was estimated by amplification of reference gene primers within the assay. Sequence reads were collapsed and filtered to measure the absolute abundance of every unique TCRbeta CDR3 rearrangement. For each sample, productive Simpson clonality was calculated by taking the square root of Simpson's diversity index across productive rearrangements. TCRdb limited this immuneACCESS table to in-frame rearrangements with V and J called. A share of clones is missing; checked studies link under half to unresolved V genes, and the rest is unexplained. The V and J calls and the clone size are those of that table, but D and trimming were determined from the DNA. The sample table lists over 150,000 clones, 80% to 90% of them with a count of one. The leading ten clones occupy 1.5% to 2% of the sample.

The paper as a whole reports these results and caveats: The amount of clinical and demographic metadata varied by source and participant and was provided uncurated.

The junction shows trimming of 5 bases on V and 3 bases on J, and the gene matches do not reach 15 bases of it. The CDR3, cysteine through phenylalanine, is 18 amino acids long. Just CDR3 DNA is preserved here, 54 bases in frame from base 1. CDR1 and CDR2, looked up from the germline V gene (reference sequence), are MNHEY and SMNVEV. Details on this clone: No antigen is known for it. Base quality data are lacking; no much larger clone is found one base away.

A second Seattle source provided samples from volunteer blood donors who had recovered from COVID-19. Each collaborating institution followed its own protocols to collect whole blood in K2EDTA tubes. For TCRbeta analysis, collaborators shipped samples in one of three forms: frozen whole blood, isolated PBMCs, or DNA extracted from either of those sample types. Sample: peripheral blood. The receptor's source is a man aged 18 to 30 who had recovered from COVID-19. In this chain, TRBV27 is recombined with TRBJ2-7; 11 bases in the junction line up with TRBD2. The nucleotides read TGTGCCAGCAGTAGGACTAGCGGGCGTAATATAGTGAACTACGAGCAGTACTTC. Its coded protein is CASSRTSGRNIVNYEQYF.